These 31 T cell receptor beta chains originate from one sample sequenced in a study of control samples from healthy donors and cancer patients (TCRdb year 2020). Library construction relied on the immunoSEQ multiplex PCR assay. In TCRdb, the immuneACCESS table is reduced to in-frame sequences with V and J assigned. These tables do not hold every clone; where another copy was compared, an unresolved V gene accounts for under half, and the others remain unexplained. This sample comprises over 100,000 clones, 92% of them detected only once. Of the sample, less than 2.5% falls within the top ten clones. The sequencing input was blood. The receptors come from a woman in her 50s in good health.

The rearrangement uses TRBV19 and TRBJ2-7, with D possibly called TRBD1 or TRBD2 (5 bases each). The CDR3 runs 13 residues. Germline CDR1 LNHDA, CDR2 SQIVND (reference sequence). V lost 5 bases to trimming and J lost 4 bases, with 12 bases between them. The CDR3 DNA sequence: TGTGCCAGTAGTCGAGGGGAAAATTACGAGCAGTACTTC. It specifies CASSRGENYEQYF.

The V gene is TRBV15, the J gene TRBJ1-2; D is possibly TRBD1 (5 bases). The CDR3 runs 17 residues. Germline values: CDR1 LNHNV, CDR2 YYDKDF (reference sequence). V shed 0 bases and J shed 0 bases, with 14 bases lying between them. DNA of the CDR3: TGTGCCACCAGCAGAGATCGGGCAGGGAGAGCTAACTATGGCTACACCTTC. As protein: CATSRDRAGRANYGYTF.

The V and J genes are TRBV7-8 and TRBJ1-6; 7 bases map to TRBD1. The CDR3 has 17 residues. Germline V gene data show CDR1 as SGHVS and CDR2 as FQNEAQ. V shed 4 bases and J 3 bases; nucleotides not matched to a gene: 9. The CDR3 here is CASSSKPGQDYNSPLHF. The CDR3, as DNA: TGTGCCAGCAGCTCCAAACCCGGACAGGACTATAATTCACCCCTCCACTTT.

On this clone: One end of the junction does not line up with germline, which may come from a read error. The genes are TRBV10-3 and TRBJ1-4, with D maybe TRBD1 (5 bases). This CDR3 contains 19 residues. Germline loops: CDR1 ENHRY, CDR2 SYGVKD. The CDR3 DNA follows: TGTGCCGTCAGTTCCGTAAGGTGGGGCCTCGGAGGAGCTAATGAAAAACTGTTTTTT. Protein product: CAVSSVRWGLGGANEKLFF.

Regarding this clone: Other nucleotide sequences from this sample produce the same CDR3. The chain combines TRBV12-3 or TRBV12-4 with TRBJ1-2, with a tentative D call TRBD1 (5 bases). CDR3 size: 13 residues. V gave up 3 bases and J gave up 2 bases, with 7 bases separating them. CDR3 DNA sequence: TGTGCCAGCAGTTTGGCAGGGAACTATGGCTACACCTTC. It encodes CASSLAGNYGYTF.

The V call is TRBV5-1, the J call TRBJ1-6, with 12 bases that match TRBD1. Trimming cost V 4 bases and J 6 bases; bases outside gene matches: 5. The CDR3 contains 16 residues. The germline CDR1 and CDR2 sequences are SGHRS and YFSETQ. The CDR3 is CASSRGGQGANSPLHF. CDR3 DNA sequence: TGCGCCAGCAGCAGAGGGGGACAGGGGGCTAATTCACCCCTCCACTTT.

The J gene is TRBJ2-5, the V gene TRBV18, with 9 bases fitting TRBD2. The CDR3 consists of 14 residues. Germline trimming cut 1 base from V and 5 bases from J; bases unmatched to any gene: 2. CDR1 is KGHSH and CDR2 is LQKENI in the germline V gene. CDR3 in amino acids: CASSPRLADETQYF. Here the CDR3 DNA reads TGTGCCAGCTCACCACGACTAGCGGATGAGACCCAGTACTTC.

The table lists this clone with a count of one. J is TRBJ2-7 and V is TRBV5-5; either TRBD1 or TRBD2 may fit D (5 bases each). CDR3 size: 15 residues. Trimming stripped 2 bases from V and 5 bases from J, with 17 bases between. Germline V gene sequence: CDR1 SGHKS, CDR2 YYEKEE (reference sequence). CDR3 sequence: CASSFGDLGRNEQYF. The CDR3 nucleotides read TGTGCCAGCAGCTTCGGGGACCTGGGGAGAAACGAGCAGTACTTC. Looking up the rest from reference TRBV5-5 and TRBJ2-7 gives the full variable domain: DAGVTQSPTHLIKTRGQQVTLRCSPISGHKSVSWYQQVLGQGPQFIFQYYEKEERGRGNFPDRFSARQFPNYSSELNVNALLLGDSALYLCASSFGDLGRNEQYFGPGTRLTVT.

The V gene is TRBV2, the J gene TRBJ1-1, with D maybe TRBD1 (6 bases). From germline, CDR1 is SNHLY and CDR2 FYNNEI. The CDR3 has 13 amino acids. V gave up 6 bases and J gave up 1 base, with 9 bases separating them. This CDR3 reads CASSKDRNTEAFF. For the CDR3, the DNA is TGTGCCAGCAGCAAGGACAGGAACACTGAAGCTTTCTTT.

In this sample, this clone turned up once. This chain uses TRBV7-2 with TRBJ1-2; a weak D match, TRBD1 (5 bases). Trimming removed 2 bases from V and 7 bases from J, with 17 bases in between. Germline CDR1 reads SGHTA; CDR2 reads FQGNSA. The CDR3 spans 15 residues. Here the CDR3 DNA reads TGTGCCAGCAGCTTACAAGGGGATACAATTAGTGGCTACACCTTC. This codes for CASSLQGDTISGYTF.

The chain recombines TRBV15 with TRBJ1-3, with TRBD1 as a possible D gene (5 bases). Per the germline V gene, CDR1 is LNHNV and CDR2 is YYDKDF (reference sequence). V lost 8 bases to trimming and J lost 0 bases, with 11 bases between them. The CDR3 spans 14 residues. CDR3 sequence reads: CATGADFSGNTIYF. CDR3 nucleotides: TGTGCCACCGGGGCAGACTTCTCTGGAAACACCATATATTTT.

The chain has TRBV24-1 and TRBJ2-7, with 8 bases identical to TRBD2. This CDR3 has 13 residues. Per germline, CDR1 KGHDR and CDR2 SFDVKD. With V trimmed by 9 bases and J by 0 bases, 3 bases remained unmatched. CDR3 region: CATGAGGSYEQYF. As DNA, the CDR3 is TGTGCCACCGGGGCGGGGGGCTCCTACGAGCAGTACTTC.

The chain joins TRBV5-1 to TRBJ1-1, with D hard to call. Germline V gene lookup returns CDR1 SGHRS and CDR2 YFSETQ. Trimming left V 6 bases short and J 3 bases short, with 12 bases between. This CDR3 comprises 13 residues. The CDR3 DNA is TGCGCCAGCAACCTGAGGGCGGACACTGAAGCTTTCTTT. Translated, it gives CASNLRADTEAFF.

The genes are TRBV30 and TRBJ1-2; D perhaps matches TRBD1 (5 bases). Trimming pared 7 bases from V and 13 bases from J, leaving 22 bases between. The CDR3 sequence is 12 residues long. Germline V gene data show CDR1 as GTSNPN and CDR2 as SVGIG (reference sequence). CDR3 coding DNA: TGTGCCTCATCCGCGGGACCGGAATCCTGCACCTTC. Translation gives CASSAGPESCTF.

The J gene is TRBJ2-1, the V gene TRBV20-1, with D perhaps TRBD2 (6 bases). Germline V gene lookup returns CDR1 DFQATT and CDR2 SNEGSKA (reference sequence). The V end lost 3 bases, the J end lost 12 bases, and 12 bases lay between the germline ends. This CDR3 has 11 amino acids. The CDR3 protein is CSASEDGGQFF. CDR3 DNA: TGCAGTGCTAGTGAGGACGGGGGGCAGTTCTTC.

The rearrangement joins TRBV11-3 to TRBJ2-5, with 11 bases matching TRBD2. The CDR3 is 16 residues long. J lost 4 bases, V lost 5 bases, and 9 bases had no gene match. Per germline, CDR1 SGHNT and CDR2 YENEEA. The CDR3 loop reads CASSPGLAGGGETQYF. The CDR3 coding sequence is TGTGCCAGCAGCCCCGGGCTAGCGGGAGGAGGAGAGACCCAGTACTTC.

This chain uses TRBV7-2 with TRBJ1-5; no clear D gene. CDR1 and CDR2 (germline): SGHTA, FQGNSA. There are 13 residues in the CDR3. V lost 5 bases, J lost 5 bases, and 10 bases lay in between. The CDR3 nucleotides read TGTGCCAGCAGCACATACCGGGATCAGCCCCAGCATTTT. It translates to CASSTYRDQPQHF. Complete variable domain (other parts from reference TRBV7-2 and TRBJ1-5): GAGVSQSPSNKVTEKGKDVELRCDPISGHTALYWYRQSLGQGLEFLIYFQGNSAPDKSGLPSDRFSAERTGGSVSTLTIQRTQQEDSAVYLCASSTYRDQPQHFGDGTRLSIL.

The chain employs TRBV19 and TRBJ2-7, with D possibly TRBD2 on 5 matching bases. Germline CDR1 and CDR2: LNHDA and SQIVND (reference sequence). This CDR3 spans 13 amino acids. The V end was cut by 8 bases, the J end by 2 bases, with 13 bases between. Here the CDR3 reads CASSNGLAYEQYF. CDR3 bases: TGTGCCAGTTCCAACGGACTTGCCTACGAGCAGTACTTC.

The chain carries TRBV9 and TRBJ2-6; TRBD1 aligns across 9 bases. V lost 2 bases, J lost 1 base, and 1 base stayed unmatched. The CDR3 covers 16 residues. In germline, CDR1 is SGDLS, CDR2 YYNGEE. The DNA for the CDR3 is TGTGCCAGCAGCGTGGGACAGGGATCTGGGGCCAACGTCCTGACTTTC. This translates into CASSVGQGSGANVLTF.

The rearrangement uses TRBV3-1 (or the pseudogene TRBV3-2) and TRBJ1-3; D uncertain. Germline loops: CDR1 LGHDT, CDR2 YNNKEL (reference sequence). This CDR3 has 12 amino acids. The ends were cut back, 9 bases at V and 6 bases at J, with 12 bases in the middle. CDR3 residues: CASRTGINTIYF. The CDR3 DNA reads as TGTGCCAGTCGTACCGGGATAAACACCATATATTTT.

This CDR3 is CASSLYRDGSGNTIYF. CDR3 DNA sequence: TGTGCCAGCAGCTTGTACCGGGACGGATCTGGAAACACCATATATTTT. The chain carries TRBV5-6 and TRBJ1-3; TRBD1 is a possible D gene (5 bases). V lost 1 base and J 1 base, leaving 12 bases between the germline ends. Germline values: CDR1 SGHDT, CDR2 YYEEEE. The CDR3 is made up of 16 amino acids.

The chain is built from TRBV10-3 and TRBJ1-6; 9 bases are a match to TRBD1. Unmatched junction bases numbered 8, after V lost 6 bases and J lost 2 bases. CDR1 ENHRY and CDR2 SYGVKD come from the germline V gene. The CDR3 length is 17 residues. CDR3 bases: TGTGCCATCAGCCGGACAGGGGAGAGTACCTATAATTCACCCCTCCACTTT. Translated, it gives CAISRTGESTYNSPLHF.

With regard to this clone: Other DNA sequences of this sample code for an identical CDR3. The chain carries TRBV30 and TRBJ2-7; D is ambiguous. V was clipped by 2 bases and J by 3 bases, with 5 bases between them. This CDR3 comprises 11 residues. Germline CDR1 is GTSNPN and CDR2 is SVGIG (reference sequence). The CDR3 DNA reads as TGTGCCTGGAGTCTTAGCTACGAGCAGTACTTC. It codes for CAWSLSYEQYF.

This chain joins TRBV15 and TRBJ2-5; D is unclear. The germline V gene has CDR1 LNHNV and CDR2 YYDKDF (reference sequence). With 3 bases removed from V and 4 bases from J, the gap between germline ends came to 15 bases. The CDR3 extends over 15 amino acids. This CDR3 is CATSRDAGEIETQYF. For the CDR3, the DNA is TGTGCCACCAGCAGGGACGCCGGAGAGATAGAGACCCAGTACTTC.

The rearrangement joins TRBV5-4 to TRBJ2-1, with no clear D. Trimming shortened V by 4 bases and J by 5 bases, and 16 bases separated the two germline ends. The CDR3 spans 15 residues. Germline-derived CDR1 and CDR2 are SGHNT and YYREEE (reference sequence). CDR3 in amino acids: CASSPKNYLNNEQFF. The CDR3 DNA reads as TGTGCCAGCAGCCCAAAAAACTACTTAAACAATGAGCAGTTCTTC.

V gene TRBV19 combines with J gene TRBJ1-5; D gene ambiguous. Germline V gene data show CDR1 as LNHDA and CDR2 as SQIVND (reference sequence). There are 13 residues in the CDR3. With 5 bases removed from V and 1 base from J, the gap between germline ends came to 6 bases. The chain's CDR3 is CASSGSSNQPQHF. In DNA, the CDR3 is TGTGCCAGTAGTGGGTCGAGCAATCAGCCCCAGCATTTT.

The V gene is TRBV5-5, the J gene TRBJ1-2; D call uncertain. This CDR3 comprises 16 residues. Trimming stripped 0 bases from V and 2 bases from J, with 14 bases between. Germline V CDR1 and CDR2: SGHKS, YYEKEE (reference sequence). The CDR3 DNA reads as TGTGCCAGCAGCTTGGGGATTGGCTTCGGCAACTATGGCTACACCTTC. Residues: CASSLGIGFGNYGYTF.

The chain carries TRBV10-3 and TRBJ2-7; 8 bases fit TRBD1. The CDR3 has 19 amino acids. Trimming removed 11 bases from V and 4 bases from J; junction bases left unmatched: 28. Germline V gene sequence: CDR1 ENHRY, CDR2 SYGVKD. The CDR3 reads CAATGANPRTSGSDYEQYF. CDR3 coding DNA: TGTGCCGCGACAGGGGCAAACCCCCGAACCTCGGGGTCAGATTACGAGCAGTACTTC.

This clone was detected only a few times. The chain uses TRBV5-4 and TRBJ2-2, with 11 bases matching TRBD2. V dropped 5 bases and J dropped 5; count of bases not matched to a gene: 5. Per germline, CDR1 SGHNT and CDR2 YYREEE (reference sequence). CDR3 length: 15 amino acids. This CDR3 is CASSVAGGLTGELFF. Written as DNA, the CDR3 is TGTGCCAGCAGTGTAGCGGGGGGGCTGACCGGGGAGCTGTTTTTT.

This rearrangement joins TRBV6-4 to TRBJ2-3; possibly TRBD1 or TRBD2 for D (6 bases each). V lost 8 bases and J lost 2, with 11 bases in between. This CDR3 is 13 amino acids long. Per the germline V gene, CDR1 is MRHNA and CDR2 is SNTAGT. The DNA of the CDR3 is TGTGCCAGCGGGGCGGGACACACAGATACGCAGTATTTT. Protein product: CASGAGHTDTQYF.

This clone showed up just once. The rearrangement uses TRBV5-1 and TRBJ1-1; TRBD1 aligns across 7 bases. This CDR3 comprises 14 residues. Germline V CDR1 and CDR2: SGHRS, YFSETQ. J gave up 4 bases and V 0 bases, and 3 bases lay outside the gene matches. For the CDR3, the DNA is TGCGCCAGCAGCTTGGCGACAGGGACCACTGAAGCTTTCTTT. It yields the protein CASSLATGTTEAFF.